This T cell receptor beta chain derives from a study of T cell responses to AZD1222 COVID-19 vaccine. Points from the study as a whole: Nearly half of spike-specific TCRs reportedly target variant regions that are unmutated in the B.1.351 and B.1.1.7 variants. Two doses of AZD1222 preceded a rise in Spike-specific TCR breadth and depth.

Trimming cost V 7 bases and J 2 bases, with 9 bases left between them. Per the germline V gene, CDR1 is SNHLY and CDR2 is FYNNEI. The CDR3 is made up of 13 amino acids. As concerns this clone: Its antigen is not known. The same CDR3 also results from other DNA sequences found in this sample.

Produced via immunoSEQ multiplex PCR; TCRdb's table is partial and in-frame only. Here the sample spans about 120,000 clones, around 90% being singletons. The sequence was collected from an adult who received the AZD1222 COVID-19 vaccine. The material was peripheral blood, obtained 28 days after the second AZD1222 dose. The gene calls are TRBV2 and TRBJ2-1; D is perhaps TRBD1 (5 bases). The CDR3, as DNA: TGTGCCAGCACGCAGGGTCCCTACAATGAGCAGTTCTTC. It codes for CASTQGPYNEQFF.